These 28 T cell receptor beta chains were sequenced from one sample in a study of blood T cell repertoires in COVID-19. Some clones are missing from TCRdb's copy, which holds only in-frame ones; the method was immunoSEQ multiplex PCR. Here the sample spans approximately 270,000 clones, 91% being singletons. The sample consisted of PBMCs or T cells enriched from blood (not recorded which). The source is a human donor in a cohort exposed to, infected with or recovered from COVID-19 (not recorded which). The donor label of this sample is uncertain.

This clone has just a few counts. The chain carries TRBV12-5 and TRBJ1-5; no reliable D call. Germline V gene sequence: CDR1 LGHNT, CDR2 FRNRAP. The V and J ends lost 5 bases and 0 bases respectively, with 17 bases between them. This CDR3 is built from 17 residues. CDR3 amino acids: CASGPLGGSYSNQPQHF. In DNA form, the CDR3 reads TGTGCTAGTGGTCCCCTCGGAGGATCTTATAGCAATCAGCCCCAGCATTTT.

The chain joins TRBV7-2 to TRBJ1-5; 8 bases map to TRBD1. The CDR3 has 13 residues. Germline values: CDR1 SGHTA, CDR2 FQGNSA. Trimming cost V 4 bases and J 6 bases; bases outside gene matches: 2. DNA for the CDR3: TGTGCCAGCAGCTCAGGGGGCTTTCAGCCCCAGCATTTT. This sequence encodes CASSSGGFQPQHF.

The rearrangement joins TRBV19 to TRBJ1-1, with D perhaps matching TRBD1 (5 bases). Germline V gene sequence: CDR1 LNHDA, CDR2 SQIVND (reference sequence). Trimming took 0 bases from V and 0 from J, leaving 11 bases between them. The length of the CDR3 is 16 residues. As DNA, the CDR3 is TGTGCCAGTAGTATAGAAGACAGATCACTGAACACTGAAGCTTTCTTT. It translates to CASSIEDRSLNTEAFF.

The chain combines TRBV5-1 with TRBJ2-4, with D possibly being TRBD1 (6 bases). This CDR3 contains 16 residues. V was cut by 0 bases and J by 1 base, with 11 bases left in between. Germline V gives CDR1 SGHRS, CDR2 YFSETQ. DNA for the CDR3: TGCGCCAGCAGCTTGGAGCATACAGGGGCCAAAAACATTCAGTACTTC. Amino acid sequence: CASSLEHTGAKNIQYF. The full variable domain, with the rest looked up from reference TRBV5-1 and TRBJ2-4, is KAGVTQTPRYLIKTRGQQVTLSCSPISGHRSVSWYQQTPGQGLQFLFEYFSETQRNKGNFPGRFSGRQFSNSRSEMNVSTLELGDSALYLCASSLEHTGAKNIQYFGAGTRLSVL.

The chain links TRBV4-1 to TRBJ1-1, with TRBD1 matching 8 bases. This CDR3 is 16 amino acids long. CDR1 and CDR2 from the germline V gene are MGHRA and YSYEKL. V lost 4 bases to trimming and J lost 5 bases; unmatched junction nucleotides: 12. The CDR3, as DNA: TGCGCCAGCAGCCCCCGTTTTGGACAGGGCCTAACTGAAGCTTTCTTT. It is translated as CASSPRFGQGLTEAFF.

The V gene is TRBV6-5, the J gene TRBJ2-5; 7 bases fit TRBD1. The ends lost 5 bases at V and 4 bases at J; junction bases unmatched: 10. The germline V gene encodes CDR1 MNHEY and CDR2 SVGAGI. The CDR3 covers 15 residues. DNA for the CDR3: TGTGCCAGCAGTCCCCGACAGGGATTTGCAGAGACCCAGTACTTC. Translating gives CASSPRQGFAETQYF.

The chain has TRBV5-1 and TRBJ2-4; tentative D call: TRBD1 (6 bases). V was clipped by 0 bases and J by 4 bases, with 14 bases between them. The CDR3 extends over 16 amino acids. Germline V gene data show CDR1 as SGHRS and CDR2 as YFSETQ. The CDR3 region has the DNA TGCGCCAGCAGCTTGGCCGGAGAACAGGGTAAAAACATTCAGTACTTC. Protein sequence: CASSLAGEQGKNIQYF.

This chain joins TRBV6-5 and TRBJ1-1, with D perhaps TRBD1 (5 bases). The germline CDR1 and CDR2 sequences are MNHEY and SVGAGI. CDR3 length: 14 amino acids. Deletions cut 5 bases from V and 8 bases from J, with 18 bases between. CDR3 nucleotide sequence: TGTGCCAGCAGTCCACCCCGGACACGGAGAGAAGCTTTCTTT. Protein product: CASSPPRTRREAFF.

The J gene is TRBJ2-1, the V gene TRBV27; 7 bases are shared with TRBD1. This CDR3 has 14 residues. Trimming took 5 bases from V and 9 from J; bases not matched to a gene: 10. CDR1 MNHEY and CDR2 SMNVEV come from the germline V gene (reference sequence). The CDR3 loop reads CASSPSTGWAEQFF. The CDR3 DNA reads TGTGCCAGCAGTCCTTCGACAGGGTGGGCTGAGCAGTTCTTC.

The chain recombines TRBV7-9 with TRBJ2-6, with unresolved D. CDR1 and CDR2 from the germline V gene are SEHNR and FQNEAQ (reference sequence). Trimming pared 0 bases from V and 0 bases from J, leaving 3 bases between. This CDR3 contains 15 residues. The CDR3 coding sequence is TGTGCCAGCAGCTTAGCGAGCTCTGGGGCCAACGTCCTGACTTTC. It specifies CASSLASSGANVLTF.

In its sample, this clone was seen a few times. The chain recombines TRBV6-5 with TRBJ1-2, with 8 positions matching TRBD1. V was clipped by 7 bases and J by 4 bases; unmatched bases: 5. CDR1 MNHEY and CDR2 SVGAGI come from the germline V gene. CDR3 length: 13 residues. CDR3 coding DNA: TGTGCCAGCAACATACAGGGGGGCTATGGCTACACCTTC. Translated, it gives CASNIQGGYGYTF.

The chain uses TRBV15 and TRBJ1-4, with D unclear. Per germline, CDR1 LNHNV and CDR2 YYDKDF (reference sequence). The CDR3 length is 17 residues. V lost 0 bases and J lost 6, with 17 bases in between. The CDR3 region is CATSRDNGRRAHEKLFF. The CDR3 bases are TGTGCCACCAGCAGAGATAATGGCCGGCGGGCCCATGAAAAACTGTTTTTT.

The chain carries TRBV19 and TRBJ1-2; 7 bases line up with TRBD1. This CDR3 region has 15 residues. Germline V gene data show CDR1 as LNHDA and CDR2 as SQIVND (reference sequence). Trimming took 5 bases from V and 0 from J; bases not matched to a gene: 6. Here the CDR3 reads CASSLWDSSNYGYTF. CDR3 DNA: TGTGCCAGTAGTCTCTGGGACAGCTCTAACTATGGCTACACCTTC. Using reference TRBV19 and TRBJ1-2 for the parts outside the CDR3, the full variable domain is DGGITQSPKYLFRKEGQNVTLSCEQNLNHDAMYWYRQDPGQGLRLIYYSQIVNDFQKGDIAEGYSVSREKKESFPLTVTSAQKNPTAFYLCASSLWDSSNYGYTFGSGTRLTVV.

V gene TRBV6-5 combines with J gene TRBJ2-1; D gene unclear. V lost 6 bases and J 2 bases, leaving 14 bases between the germline ends. The CDR3 loop spans 15 amino acids. The germline gives CDR1 MNHEY, CDR2 SVGAGI. In DNA, the CDR3 is TGTGCCAGCAGCCCGCAGACTCCTACCTACAATGAGCAGTTCTTC. Amino acid sequence: CASSPQTPTYNEQFF.

This sequence joins TRBV2 and TRBJ2-7, with 13 bases identical to TRBD2. V lost 5 bases and J lost 5; bases outside the gene matches: 6. This CDR3 spans 15 amino acids. Germline values: CDR1 SNHLY, CDR2 FYNNEI. The CDR3 loop reads CASSFRTSGGDEQYF. As DNA, the CDR3 is TGTGCCAGCAGTTTTAGGACTAGCGGGGGAGACGAGCAGTACTTC. The full variable domain, its missing parts supplied by reference TRBV2 and TRBJ2-7, is EPEVTQTPSHQVTQMGQEVILRCVPISNHLYFYWYRQILGQKVEFLVSFYNNEISEKSEIFDDQFSVERPDGSNFTLKIRSTKLEDSAMYFCASSFRTSGGDEQYFGPGTRLTVT.

Remarks on this clone: The same CDR3 arises from other DNA sequences in this sample as well. This chain connects TRBV12-3 or TRBV12-4 to TRBJ1-2, with D unresolved. The CDR3 is 13 residues long. Trimming left V 1 base short and J 2 bases short, with 5 bases between. Here the CDR3 DNA reads TGTGCCAGCAGTTTAGAACGGAACTATGGCTACACCTTC. As protein: CASSLERNYGYTF.

This chain's CDR3 is CASTKGARNTEAFF. In DNA, the CDR3 is TGTGCCAGCACTAAGGGGGCTAGGAACACTGAAGCTTTCTTT. The chain joins TRBV6-5 to TRBJ1-1; 7 bases are shared with TRBD1. Germline CDR1 reads MNHEY; CDR2 reads SVGAGI. J was trimmed by 1 base and V by 7 bases; bases with no gene match: 6. The CDR3 loop spans 14 amino acids.

The J gene is TRBJ1-1, the V gene TRBV12-3 or TRBV12-4; maybe TRBD1 (5 bases). V lost 5 bases, J lost 0 bases, and 7 bases lay in between. The CDR3 sequence is 13 residues long. The CDR3 DNA reads as TGTGCCAGCAGTGGACATCTGAACACTGAAGCTTTCTTT. This codes for CASSGHLNTEAFF.

This chain connects TRBV7-9 to TRBJ2-7; D may be TRBD2 (5 bases). Germline CDR1 SEHNR, CDR2 FQNEAQ (reference sequence). V lost 5 bases and J 1 base, leaving 9 bases between the germline ends. The CDR3 runs to 13 residues. CDR3: CASSPPGSYEQYF. The CDR3 region has the DNA TGTGCCAGCAGCCCTCCGGGGTCCTACGAGCAGTACTTC.

The V gene is TRBV7-2, the J gene TRBJ1-4, with D unresolved. Per the germline V gene, CDR1 is SGHTA and CDR2 is FQGNSA. Trimming removed 5 bases from V and 5 bases from J, with 9 bases in between. The CDR3 loop spans 13 amino acids. This CDR3 reads CASSVGANEKLFF. DNA of the CDR3: TGTGCCAGCAGCGTGGGAGCGAATGAAAAACTGTTTTTT.

This chain uses TRBV5-4 with TRBJ1-1, with D unresolved. CDR1 and CDR2 (germline): SGHNT, YYREEE (reference sequence). This CDR3 contains 14 residues. The germline V and J ends were trimmed by 5 bases and 3 bases, with 14 bases remaining between them. The CDR3 DNA sequence: TGTGCCAGCAGTTCCGGGGTAGCGGACACTGAAGCTTTCTTT. This codes for CASSSGVADTEAFF.

The V call is TRBV16, the J call TRBJ1-1; 9 bases match TRBD1. Germline loops: CDR1 KGHSY, CDR2 FQNENV. V shed 4 bases, J shed 5 bases, and the junction held 14 bases outside the gene matches. This CDR3 region has 17 residues. The CDR3 DNA sequence: TGTGCCAGCAGCCCATATGGAACAGGGGGCGGTGGTACTGAAGCTTTCTTT. This gives the protein CASSPYGTGGGGTEAFF.

The chain combines TRBV10-3 with TRBJ1-1; D possibly corresponds to TRBD1 (5 bases). The V end lost 8 bases, the J end lost 1 base, and 11 bases lay between the germline ends. Germline-derived CDR1 and CDR2 are ENHRY and SYGVKD. The CDR3 is 13 amino acids. The CDR3: CAIGGSSNTEAFF. Written as DNA, the CDR3 is TGTGCCATCGGGGGGAGTTCGAACACTGAAGCTTTCTTT.

The sample holds a few counts of this clone. The chain carries TRBV5-1 and TRBJ2-7; perhaps TRBD1 as D (5 bases). V lost 5 bases and J lost 1, with 13 bases in between. Germline CDR1 and CDR2: SGHRS and YFSETQ. This CDR3 comprises 14 residues. The CDR3 is CASRDTGSSYEQYF. CDR3 DNA: TGCGCCAGCAGAGACACAGGTTCTTCCTACGAGCAGTACTTC.

The chain recombines TRBV14 with TRBJ2-3, with D unclear. This CDR3 contains 13 residues. Per the germline V gene, CDR1 is SGHDN and CDR2 is FVKESK. The V end lost 1 base, the J end lost 5 bases, and 7 bases lay between the germline ends. For the CDR3, the DNA is TGTGCCAGCAGCCAAGTGTATCGAGATACGCAGTATTTT. Translating gives CASSQVYRDTQYF.

The chain combines TRBV6-5 with TRBJ1-5, with 8 bases that match TRBD1. The J segment lost 2 bases and the V segment lost 6 bases, leaving 6 bases of the junction unmatched. This CDR3 is built from 15 residues. Germline V gene sequence: CDR1 MNHEY, CDR2 SVGAGI. The CDR3 here is CASSPRGQGNQPQHF. The DNA for the CDR3 is TGTGCCAGCAGCCCCAGGGGGCAGGGCAATCAGCCCCAGCATTTT.

The chain links TRBV6-5 to TRBJ1-2, with D possibly being TRBD1 (6 bases). There are 13 residues in the CDR3. Trimming shortened V by 7 bases and J by 2 bases, and 11 bases separated the two germline ends. From germline, CDR1 is MNHEY and CDR2 SVGAGI. CDR3 in DNA: TGTGCCAGCACAGGGGCCCCCAACTATGGCTACACCTTC. This gives the protein CASTGAPNYGYTF.

This rearrangement joins TRBV4-1 to TRBJ1-1; 8 bases are shared with TRBD1. The CDR3 covers 14 residues. The germline V gene has CDR1 MGHRA and CDR2 YSYEKL. The V and J ends lost 4 bases and 5 bases, in that order; junction bases with no gene match: 6. The CDR3 DNA sequence: TGCGCCAGCAGCCCCCGGACAGGGCTAACTGAAGCTTTCTTT. Translation gives CASSPRTGLTEAFF.